Below, 2 T cell receptor beta chains from the same sample are listed, as sequenced in a study of T cells after yellow fever vaccination. TCRdb re-analysed the 5' RACE reads in MiXCR, keeping a single row per CDR3 protein. This sample has roughly 330,000 distinct CDR3 sequences, with around 6.8% found just once. Source: PBMCs, taken 35 to 50 days after the first yellow fever vaccination. Every receptor here comes from a man aged 18 to 30 who received the YFV17D yellow fever vaccine.

V gene TRBV6-5 combines with J gene TRBJ2-1, with a weak D call TRBD1 (6 bases). Deletions cut 5 bases from V and 0 bases from J, with 14 bases between. The CDR3 is 16 amino acids. Looked up from germline, CDR1 is MNHEY and CDR2 is SVGAGI. The CDR3 DNA reads TGTGCCAGCAGTCCGAGGGGGACGAGCTCCTACAATGAGCAGTTCTTC. This encodes CASSPRGTSSYNEQFF.

The chain carries TRBV11-2 and TRBJ2-1; perhaps TRBD1 as D (5 bases). The CDR3 is 15 amino acids. The ends were cut back, 0 bases at V and 4 bases at J, with 10 bases in the middle. From germline, CDR1 is SGHAT and CDR2 FQNNGV. The CDR3 DNA sequence: TGTGCCAGCAGCTTAGACAGGGCGAGTTACAATGAGCAGTTCTTC. Its protein product is CASSLDRASYNEQFF.